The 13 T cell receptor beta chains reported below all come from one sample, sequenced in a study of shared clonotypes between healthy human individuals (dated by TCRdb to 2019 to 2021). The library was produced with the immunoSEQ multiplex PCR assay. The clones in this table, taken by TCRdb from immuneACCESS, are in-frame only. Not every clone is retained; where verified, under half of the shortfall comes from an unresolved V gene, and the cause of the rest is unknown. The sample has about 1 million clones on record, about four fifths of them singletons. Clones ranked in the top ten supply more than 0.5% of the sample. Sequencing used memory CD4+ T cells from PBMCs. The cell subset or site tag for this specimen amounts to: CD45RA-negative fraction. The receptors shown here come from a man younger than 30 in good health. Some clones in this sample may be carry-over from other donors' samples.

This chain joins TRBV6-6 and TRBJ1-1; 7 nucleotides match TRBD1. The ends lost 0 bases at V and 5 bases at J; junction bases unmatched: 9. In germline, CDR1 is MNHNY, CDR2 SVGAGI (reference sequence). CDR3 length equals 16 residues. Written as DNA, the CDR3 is TGTGCCAGCAGTTACTCACAGGGGTGGAAGGGGACTGAAGCTTTCTTT. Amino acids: CASSYSQGWKGTEAFF.

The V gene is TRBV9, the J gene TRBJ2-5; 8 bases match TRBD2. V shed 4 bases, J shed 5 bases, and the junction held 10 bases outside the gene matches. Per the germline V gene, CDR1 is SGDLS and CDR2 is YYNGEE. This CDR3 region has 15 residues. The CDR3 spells CASSTAGGRTETQYF. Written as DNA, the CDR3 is TGTGCCAGCAGCACCGCGGGCGGGAGGACGGAGACCCAGTACTTC. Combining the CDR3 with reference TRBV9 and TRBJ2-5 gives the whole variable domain DSGVTQTPKHLITATGQRVTLRCSPRSGDLSVYWYQQSLDQGLQFLIQYYNGEERAKGNILERFSAQQFPDLHSELNLSSLELGDSALYFCASSTAGGRTETQYFGPGTRLLVL.

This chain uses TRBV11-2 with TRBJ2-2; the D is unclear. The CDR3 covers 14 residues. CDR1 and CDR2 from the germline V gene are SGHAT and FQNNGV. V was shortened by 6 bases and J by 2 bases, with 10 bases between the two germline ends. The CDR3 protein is CASRWWGNTGELFF. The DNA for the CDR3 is TGTGCCAGCAGATGGTGGGGTAACACCGGGGAGCTGTTTTTT.

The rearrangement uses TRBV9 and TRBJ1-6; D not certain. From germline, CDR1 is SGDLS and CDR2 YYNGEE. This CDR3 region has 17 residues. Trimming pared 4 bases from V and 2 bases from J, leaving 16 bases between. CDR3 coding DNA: TGTGCCAGCAGCCCGGGAGGTGGGGTCACCTATAATTCACCCCTCCACTTT. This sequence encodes CASSPGGGVTYNSPLHF.

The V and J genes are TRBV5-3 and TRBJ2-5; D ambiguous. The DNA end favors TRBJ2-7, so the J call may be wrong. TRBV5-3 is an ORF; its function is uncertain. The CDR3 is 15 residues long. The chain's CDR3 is CASSFLRYSPYEQYF. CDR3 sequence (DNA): TGTGCCAGCAGTTTCCTCCGCTACTCACCCTACGAGCAGTACTTC.

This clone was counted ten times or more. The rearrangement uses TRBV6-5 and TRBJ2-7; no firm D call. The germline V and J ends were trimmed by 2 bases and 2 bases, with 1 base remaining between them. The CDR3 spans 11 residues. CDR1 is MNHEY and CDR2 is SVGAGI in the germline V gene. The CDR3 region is CASSYAYEQYF. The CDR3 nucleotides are TGTGCCAGCAGTTACGCCTACGAGCAGTACTTC.

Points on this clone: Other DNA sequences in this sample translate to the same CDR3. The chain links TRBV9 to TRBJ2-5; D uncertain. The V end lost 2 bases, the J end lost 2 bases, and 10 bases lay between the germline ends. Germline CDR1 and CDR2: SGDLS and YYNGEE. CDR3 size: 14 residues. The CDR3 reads CASSVGSSQETQYF. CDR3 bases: TGTGCCAGCAGCGTGGGCTCTTCGCAAGAGACCCAGTACTTC.

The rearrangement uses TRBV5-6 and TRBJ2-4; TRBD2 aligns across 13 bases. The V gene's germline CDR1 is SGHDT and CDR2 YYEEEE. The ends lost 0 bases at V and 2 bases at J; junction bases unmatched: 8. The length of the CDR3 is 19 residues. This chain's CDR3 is CASSLANRTSGRSKNIQYF. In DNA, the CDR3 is TGTGCCAGCAGCTTGGCCAATCGGACTAGCGGGAGATCCAAAAACATTCAGTACTTC.

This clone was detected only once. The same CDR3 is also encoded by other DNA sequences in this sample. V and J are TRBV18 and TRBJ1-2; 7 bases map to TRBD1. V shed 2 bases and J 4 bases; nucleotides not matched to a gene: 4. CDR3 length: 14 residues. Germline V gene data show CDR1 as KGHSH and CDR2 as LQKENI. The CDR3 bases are TGTGCCAGCTCACCAAATCCAGGGGGCTATGGCTACACCTTC. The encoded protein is CASSPNPGGYGYTF.

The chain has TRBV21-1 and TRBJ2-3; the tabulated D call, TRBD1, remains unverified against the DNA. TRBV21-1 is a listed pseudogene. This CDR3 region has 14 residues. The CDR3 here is CASPRDRGTDTQYF. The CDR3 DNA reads TGTGCCAGCCCCCGGGACAGGGGTACAGATACGCAGTATTTT.

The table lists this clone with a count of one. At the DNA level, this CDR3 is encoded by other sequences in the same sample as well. Written as DNA, the CDR3 is TGTGCCAGCAGTTTGGACAGGGGAGATCAGCCCCAGCATTTT. Translated: CASSLDRGDQPQHF. The rearrangement uses TRBV6-1 and TRBJ1-5; TRBD1 agrees at 9 bases. CDR3 length equals 14 residues. CDR1 and CDR2 from the germline V gene are MNHNS and SASEGT. Trimming cost V 5 bases and J 5 bases; bases outside gene matches: 4.

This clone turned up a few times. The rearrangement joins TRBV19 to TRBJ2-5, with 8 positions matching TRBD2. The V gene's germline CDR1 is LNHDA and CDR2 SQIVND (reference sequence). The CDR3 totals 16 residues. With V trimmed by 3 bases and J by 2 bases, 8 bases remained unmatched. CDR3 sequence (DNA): TGTGCCAGTAGTATTTGGCTAGCGGGCCAACAAGAGACCCAGTACTTC. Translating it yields CASSIWLAGQQETQYF. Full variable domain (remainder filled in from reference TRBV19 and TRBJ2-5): DGGITQSPKYLFRKEGQNVTLSCEQNLNHDAMYWYRQDPGQGLRLIYYSQIVNDFQKGDIAEGYSVSREKKESFPLTVTSAQKNPTAFYLCASSIWLAGQQETQYFGPGTRLLVL.

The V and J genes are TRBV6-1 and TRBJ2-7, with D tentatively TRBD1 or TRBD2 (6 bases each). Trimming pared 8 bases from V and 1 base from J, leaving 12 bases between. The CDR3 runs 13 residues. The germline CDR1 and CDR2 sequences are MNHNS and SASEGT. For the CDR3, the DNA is TGTGCCAGCGCGGGACACGGATCCTACGAGCAGTACTTC. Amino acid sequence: CASAGHGSYEQYF.